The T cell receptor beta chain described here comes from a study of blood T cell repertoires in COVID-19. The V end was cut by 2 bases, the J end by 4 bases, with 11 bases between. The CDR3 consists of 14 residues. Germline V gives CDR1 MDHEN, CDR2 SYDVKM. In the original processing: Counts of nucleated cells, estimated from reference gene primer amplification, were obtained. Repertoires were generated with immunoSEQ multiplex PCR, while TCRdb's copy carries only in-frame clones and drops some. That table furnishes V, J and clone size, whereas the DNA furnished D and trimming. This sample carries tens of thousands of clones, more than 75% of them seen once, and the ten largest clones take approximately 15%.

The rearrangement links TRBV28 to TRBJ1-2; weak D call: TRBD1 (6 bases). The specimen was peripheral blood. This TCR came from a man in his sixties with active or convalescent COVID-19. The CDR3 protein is CASSLTRGIYGYTF. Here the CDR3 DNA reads TGTGCCAGCAGTTTAACAAGGGGGATCTATGGCTACACCTTC.